The present entry profiles one T cell receptor (beta chain) with its context. What it recognizes is unknown. This sample was taken from a study of cytomegalovirus exposure and HLA in healthy donors. The PCR ran on 60 Vbeta and 13 Jbeta primers. Sequencing was performed with immunoSEQ multiplex PCR; in TCRdb, only in-frame clones are kept and a portion is missing. The sample shows roughly 100,000 clones, around 66% of them seen only once. Broader study findings: There were around 160 TCR beta chains listed as cytomegalovirus-associated. Follow-up analysis found HLA locus-dependent TCR association rates, highest for DRB1 and lowest for HLA-C.

These donors, healthy bone marrow donors, were studied. This CDR3 contains 17 residues. CDR1 is LNHDA and CDR2 is SQIVND in the germline V gene (reference sequence). Trimming removed 6 bases from V and 3 bases from J; junction bases left unmatched: 14. Source material: PBMCs. The sequence was obtained from a woman aged 50 to 65 in good health and CMV-seronegative. J is TRBJ2-3 and V is TRBV19; 8 bases match TRBD1. The chain's CDR3 is CASSGTGLTAGTDTQYF. CDR3 coding DNA: TGTGCCAGTAGCGGGACAGGCCTTACCGCCGGAACAGATACGCAGTATTTT.